This TCR beta chain emerged from a study of CXCR3-negative and CXCR3-positive naive CD8 T cells. Per the germline V gene, CDR1 is MDHEN and CDR2 is SYDVKM. The CDR3 is made up of 13 amino acids. UMI labels and 5' RACE were used to prepare the TRB cDNA libraries. TCRdb re-analyzed the 5' RACE reads; it lists each CDR3 protein once, without DNA. The repertoire table contains around 34,000 distinct CDR3 sequences. The chain is built from TRBV28 and TRBJ1-2; TCRdb's D call, TRBD1, is unchecked because there is no DNA. Sequencing used memory CD8+ T cells from blood. This clonotype was obtained from a human donor in good health. Some clones in this sample may be carry-over from other donors' samples. This chain's CDR3 is CASSAGFSYGYTF.